These 14 T cell receptor beta chains were all obtained from the same sample, sequenced in a study of blood T cell repertoires in COVID-19. Measured with immunoSEQ multiplex PCR; TCRdb has only the in-frame clones, and not every one. The sample includes about 15,000 clones, approximately 80% of them seen just once. Sequencing used peripheral blood. The receptor set was obtained from a man aged 40-55 years with active or convalescent COVID-19.

The J gene is TRBJ2-2, the V gene TRBV24-1; 10 nucleotides line up with TRBD1. This CDR3 is built from 16 residues. Germline CDR1 reads KGHDR; CDR2 reads SFDVKD. Germline trimming cut 0 bases from V and 6 bases from J; bases unmatched to any gene: 3. As DNA, the CDR3 is TGTGCCACCAGTGATTTGCGGGACAGGGGCGCCGGGGAGCTGTTTTTT. The encoded protein is CATSDLRDRGAGELFF.

The J gene is TRBJ2-1, the V gene TRBV7-2, with 9 bases lining up with TRBD2. Germline V gene sequence: CDR1 SGHTA, CDR2 FQGNSA. Trimming at V came to 1 base and at J to 8 bases, leaving 9 bases not matched to a gene. CDR3 length: 16 amino acids. The DNA for the CDR3 is TGTGCCAGCAGCTTAGTCGCTGGTAGCGGGAGTCATGAGCAGTTCTTC. Translated, it gives CASSLVAGSGSHEQFF.

This clone was found a few times. The chain joins TRBV7-8 to TRBJ1-6; 8 nucleotides match TRBD1. Germline V gene lookup returns CDR1 SGHVS and CDR2 FQNEAQ. V trimming: 11 bases; J trimming: 1 base; junction bases outside the gene matches: 13. The CDR3 contains 17 residues. The CDR3 region is CACRSGTGLSYNSPLHF. In DNA, the CDR3 is TGTGCCTGCCGCTCGGGGACAGGTCTATCCTATAATTCACCCCTCCACTTT.

This rearrangement joins TRBV18 to TRBJ2-5, with 7 bases lining up with TRBD1. With 0 bases clipped from V and 3 bases from J, the junction kept 13 bases outside the gene matches. This CDR3 region has 18 residues. Germline V gives CDR1 KGHSH, CDR2 LQKENI. Here the CDR3 reads CASSPPPPAAGTEETQYF. The CDR3, as DNA: TGTGCCAGCTCACCACCGCCTCCAGCGGCCGGGACAGAAGAGACCCAGTACTTC.

The count of this clone is one. This chain connects TRBV19 to TRBJ1-5, with a possible D match to TRBD1 (6 bases). Germline V gives CDR1 LNHDA, CDR2 SQIVND (reference sequence). The germline V and J ends were trimmed by 4 bases and 5 bases, with 18 bases remaining between them. The length of the CDR3 is 16 residues. In DNA, the CDR3 is TGTGCCAGTAGTACGGAACAGGGCGTAGGAGATCAGCCCCAGCATTTT. Translation gives CASSTEQGVGDQPQHF. Full variable domain (remainder filled in from reference TRBV19 and TRBJ1-5): DGGITQSPKYLFRKEGQNVTLSCEQNLNHDAMYWYRQDPGQGLRLIYYSQIVNDFQKGDIAEGYSVSREKKESFPLTVTSAQKNPTAFYLCASSTEQGVGDQPQHFGDGTRLSIL.

The gene calls are TRBV2 and TRBJ2-7, with D possibly TRBD2 on 5 matching bases. Trimming cost V 7 bases and J 1 base, with 8 bases left between them. From germline, CDR1 is SNHLY and CDR2 FYNNEI. The CDR3 has 12 residues. CDR3 DNA: TGTGCCAGCAAAGGGAGATCCTACGAGCAGTACTTC. Translating it yields CASKGRSYEQYF.

This clone came up a few times. V gene TRBV9 combines with J gene TRBJ2-7; TRBD2 matches at 8 bases. Germline CDR1 reads SGDLS; CDR2 reads YYNGEE. J lost 6 bases, V lost 0 bases, and 8 bases had no gene match. This CDR3 is 15 amino acids long. CDR3 nucleotide sequence: TGTGCCAGCAGCGTAGGGAGCGGGAGCTTCGGCGAGCAGTACTTC. It translates to CASSVGSGSFGEQYF. The full variable domain, rest sourced from reference TRBV9 and TRBJ2-7, is DSGVTQTPKHLITATGQRVTLRCSPRSGDLSVYWYQQSLDQGLQFLIQYYNGEERAKGNILERFSAQQFPDLHSELNLSSLELGDSALYFCASSVGSGSFGEQYFGPGTRLTVT.

The chain links TRBV6-1 to TRBJ2-2, with a tentative D call TRBD2 (6 bases). The CDR3 totals 14 residues. Trimming took off 3 bases at V and 6 bases at J, with 11 bases between the two ends. CDR1 MNHNS and CDR2 SASEGT come from the germline V gene. The CDR3 nucleotides are TGTGCCAGCAGTGAGGGGACTGGGGCCGGGGAGCTGTTTTTT. Residues: CASSEGTGAGELFF.

This clone was picked up a small number of times. The rearrangement uses TRBV28 and TRBJ1-1; 8 bases match TRBD1. Looked up from germline, CDR1 is MDHEN and CDR2 is SYDVKM. The ends lost 4 bases at V and 0 bases at J; junction bases unmatched: 1. This CDR3 is 14 amino acids long. CDR3 region: CASSSGQVNTEAFF. CDR3 nucleotide sequence: TGTGCCAGCAGTTCGGGACAGGTGAACACTGAAGCTTTCTTT.

This sequence joins TRBV19 and TRBJ1-2, with D possibly being TRBD1 (6 bases). The length of the CDR3 is 14 residues. The germline V gene has CDR1 LNHDA and CDR2 SQIVND (reference sequence). Trimming pared 4 bases from V and 1 base from J, leaving 10 bases between. The CDR3, as DNA: TGTGCCAGTAGTAGGCGGACAGATAACTATGGCTACACCTTC. It yields the protein CASSRRTDNYGYTF. Based on the CDR3 plus reference TRBV19 and TRBJ1-2, the full variable domain is DGGITQSPKYLFRKEGQNVTLSCEQNLNHDAMYWYRQDPGQGLRLIYYSQIVNDFQKGDIAEGYSVSREKKESFPLTVTSAQKNPTAFYLCASSRRTDNYGYTFGSGTRLTVV.

The genes are TRBV5-4 and TRBJ2-1, with D possibly being TRBD2 (6 bases). The CDR3 has 15 residues. From germline, CDR1 is SGHNT and CDR2 YYREEE (reference sequence). Trimming left V 2 bases short and J 4 bases short, with 13 bases between. CDR3 protein: CASSFTRDVYNEQFF. Here the CDR3 DNA reads TGTGCCAGCAGCTTCACGCGGGACGTTTACAATGAGCAGTTCTTC. Using reference TRBV5-4 and TRBJ2-1 for the parts outside the CDR3, the full variable domain is ETGVTQSPTHLIKTRGQQVTLRCSSQSGHNTVSWYQQALGQGPQFIFQYYREEENGRGNFPPRFSGLQFPNYSSELNVNALELDDSALYLCASSFTRDVYNEQFFGPGTRLTVL.

The V and J genes are TRBV19 and TRBJ2-5, with D perhaps matching TRBD1 (5 bases). The CDR3 extends over 13 amino acids. Germline V gene sequence: CDR1 LNHDA, CDR2 SQIVND (reference sequence). Trimming took 3 bases from V and 5 from J, leaving 10 bases between them. The CDR3 spells CASSIMGLETQYF. DNA for the CDR3: TGTGCCAGTAGTATCATGGGGCTGGAGACCCAGTACTTC.

The V and J genes are TRBV19 and TRBJ2-2; 8 bases align to TRBD1. Unmatched junction bases numbered 9, after V lost 11 bases and J lost 7 bases. The CDR3 is 13 amino acids. The germline CDR1 and CDR2 sequences are LNHDA and SQIVND (reference sequence). The CDR3 DNA reads as TGTGCCTCAATCAGGGGGCTGGGCGGGGAGCTGTTTTTT. Translation gives CASIRGLGGELFF.

The V and J genes are TRBV5-1 and TRBJ2-3; the match to TRBD2 covers 9 bases. This CDR3 is 15 amino acids long. Germline V gene data show CDR1 as SGHRS and CDR2 as YFSETQ. V trimming: 2 bases; J trimming: 4 bases; junction bases outside the gene matches: 5. The CDR3 nucleotides are TGCGCCAGCAGCTTTAGCGGGAGTGGCCCAGATACGCAGTATTTT. This encodes CASSFSGSGPDTQYF.